A selection of T cell receptor beta chains follows, all from one sample in a study of T-cell memory formation after mild COVID-19. TCRdb used MiXCR to reprocess the 5' RACE reads, holding one entry per CDR3 protein. Here the sample spans roughly 190,000 distinct CDR3 sequences, more than 25% being singletons. Sequenced material: PBMCs or a T cell subset sorted from them (not recorded which). The receptors stem from an adult woman who had mild COVID-19 (a few samples of this study predate the infection). Cell type and time point are not known. Both conserved end residues are part of each CDR3. The order of the fields is D gene, clone size, J gene, V gene, CDR3 DNA, CDR3 protein. A D gene is named only where the DNA matches it firmly. Clone size is stated in some rows and not others, as once, few, many or a class when expanded.

D gene: .
clone size: .
J gene: TRBJ1-2
V gene: TRBV6-6
CDR3 DNA: TGTGCCAGCAGTCAACACCTCCCCAGCTATGGCTACACCTTC
CDR3 protein: CASSQHLPSYGYTF

D gene: .
clone size: .
J gene: TRBJ1-4
V gene: TRBV7-8
CDR3 DNA: TGTGCCAGCAGCTTATGGGGTGAAAAACTGTTTTTT
CDR3 protein: CASSLWGEKLFF

D gene: TRBD2
clone size: few
J gene: TRBJ2-7
V gene: TRBV7-6
CDR3 DNA: TGTGCCAGCAGCTTAGCGAGGGCTAGCGGGGGTACATTCGATTACGAGCAGTACTTC
CDR3 protein: CASSLARASGGTFDYEQYF

D gene: .
clone size: .
J gene: TRBJ2-5
V gene: TRBV29-1
CDR3 DNA: TGCAGCGGATCGACAGGGACTCAAGAGACCCAGTACTTC
CDR3 protein: CSGSTGTQETQYF

D gene: TRBD2
clone size: .
J gene: TRBJ2-5
V gene: TRBV18
CDR3 DNA: TGTGCCAGCTCACCCACAGGACTAGCGGGAGAGACCCAGTACTTC
CDR3 protein: CASSPTGLAGETQYF

D gene: TRBD1
clone size: few
J gene: TRBJ2-1
V gene: TRBV12-3/TRBV12-4
CDR3 DNA: TGTGCCAGCAGTCAGGGACAGGGGGCTCATAATGAGCAGTTCTTC
CDR3 protein: CASSQGQGAHNEQFF

D gene: TRBD1
clone size: .
J gene: TRBJ2-5
V gene: TRBV29-1
CDR3 DNA: TGCAGCGTACGTCCCAGGGGGCGGGAGACCCAGTACTTC
CDR3 protein: CSVRPRGRETQYF

D gene: .
clone size: .
J gene: TRBJ2-7
V gene: TRBV28
CDR3 DNA: TGTGCCAGCAGTTCCCTCATCTACGAGCAGTACTTC
CDR3 protein: CASSSLIYEQYF

D gene: .
clone size: .
J gene: TRBJ2-1
V gene: TRBV11-1
CDR3 DNA: TGTGCCAGCAGCTTAGGGAAGACAGTAATCCATGAGCAGTTCTTC
CDR3 protein: CASSLGKTVIHEQFF

D gene: .
clone size: .
J gene: TRBJ1-1
V gene: TRBV7-9
CDR3 DNA: TGTGCCAGCAGCAAACAGGGAGACTCTGAAGCTTTCTTT
CDR3 protein: CASSKQGDSEAFF

D gene: .
clone size: .
J gene: TRBJ1-2
V gene: TRBV11-2
CDR3 DNA: TGTGCCAGCAGCTTAGTGGAGGACGGCGGGTATGGCTACACCTTC
CDR3 protein: CASSLVEDGGYGYTF

D gene: .
clone size: .
J gene: TRBJ1-5
V gene: TRBV6-2/TRBV6-3
CDR3 DNA: TGTGCCAGCAGTAGGGGTATCAATCAGCCCCAGCATTTT
CDR3 protein: CASSRGINQPQHF

D gene: .
clone size: many
J gene: TRBJ1-1
V gene: TRBV18
CDR3 DNA: TGTGCCAGCTCACCACAGGGACTGAACACTGAAGCTTTCTTT
CDR3 protein: CASSPQGLNTEAFF

D gene: .
clone size: .
J gene: TRBJ1-2
V gene: TRBV20-1
CDR3 DNA: TGCAGTCTTAAGGGACCGACCAACTATGGCTACACCTTC
CDR3 protein: CSLKGPTNYGYTF

D gene: TRBD2
clone size: few
J gene: TRBJ2-1
V gene: TRBV30
CDR3 DNA: TGTGCCACTACTGCACTAGCGGGACATGAGCAGTTCTTC
CDR3 protein: CATTALAGHEQFF

D gene: TRBD2
clone size: few
J gene: TRBJ2-1
V gene: TRBV9
CDR3 DNA: TGTGCCAGCAGCATTCGGACTAGCGGGGGGGCTGGTGAGCAGTTCTTC
CDR3 protein: CASSIRTSGGAGEQFF

D gene: .
clone size: few
J gene: TRBJ2-5
V gene: TRBV2
CDR3 DNA: TGTGCCAGCAGTTTGAGGTTGGAAGAGACCCAGTACTTC
CDR3 protein: CASSLRLEETQYF

D gene: .
clone size: .
J gene: TRBJ2-2
V gene: TRBV11-3
CDR3 DNA: TGTGCCAGCAGCCCAAGGGGTGGGACTCAAGCCGGGGAGCTGTTTTTT
CDR3 protein: CASSPRGGTQAGELFF

D gene: .
clone size: .
J gene: TRBJ2-1
V gene: TRBV6-4
CDR3 DNA: TGTGCCAGCAGTGAGGCAGACCCTCCTGGCAATGAGCAGTTCTTC
CDR3 protein: CASSEADPPGNEQFF

D gene: .
clone size: few
J gene: TRBJ1-1
V gene: TRBV25-1
CDR3 DNA: TGTGCCAGCAGTGAATACGGACCCCGGGGTCCTGAAGCTTTCTTT
CDR3 protein: CASSEYGPRGPEAFF

D gene: .
clone size: few
J gene: TRBJ1-2
V gene: TRBV15
CDR3 DNA: TGTGCCACCAGCAGAGCGGAGACAGGATTCTACTATGGCTACACCTTC
CDR3 protein: CATSRAETGFYYGYTF

D gene: .
clone size: .
J gene: TRBJ1-1
V gene: TRBV5-4
CDR3 DNA: TGTGCCAGCAGCACCGCAGCTACGGGGAACACTGAAGCTTTCTTT
CDR3 protein: CASSTAATGNTEAFF

D gene: TRBD1
clone size: few
J gene: TRBJ2-7
V gene: TRBV7-3
CDR3 DNA: TGTGCCAGCAGCCGGGACAGGGCAGACGGGTACGAGCAGTACTTC
CDR3 protein: CASSRDRADGYEQYF

D gene: .
clone size: many
J gene: TRBJ2-6
V gene: TRBV5-1
CDR3 DNA: TGCGCCAGCAGCTCGATTGACATCGCTGGGGCCAACGTCCTGACTTTC
CDR3 protein: CASSSIDIAGANVLTF

D gene: TRBD1
clone size: few
J gene: TRBJ1-2
V gene: TRBV12-3/TRBV12-4
CDR3 DNA: TGTGCCAGCAGTCGGACAGGGAGCCCTAACTATGGCTACACCTTC
CDR3 protein: CASSRTGSPNYGYTF

D gene: TRBD1
clone size: .
J gene: TRBJ2-3
V gene: TRBV7-8
CDR3 DNA: TGTGCCAGCAGCCAAGGGACAGGCTCTAGCACAGATACGCAGTATTTT
CDR3 protein: CASSQGTGSSTDTQYF

D gene: TRBD1
clone size: .
J gene: TRBJ2-7
V gene: TRBV7-8
CDR3 DNA: TGTGCCAGCACCTCAGGGACAGGCACCTACGAGCAGTACTTC
CDR3 protein: CASTSGTGTYEQYF

D gene: .
clone size: .
J gene: TRBJ2-7
V gene: TRBV6-2/TRBV6-3
CDR3 DNA: TGTGCCAGCAGTTCCGACGAAACTCGCTACGAGCAGTACTTC
CDR3 protein: CASSSDETRYEQYF

D gene: .
clone size: .
J gene: TRBJ2-4
V gene: TRBV3-1
CDR3 DNA: TGTGCCAGCAGCCAACAGGCTAGCACAAACATTCAGTACTTC
CDR3 protein: CASSQQASTNIQYF

D gene: TRBD1
clone size: .
J gene: TRBJ2-6
V gene: TRBV15
CDR3 DNA: TGTGCCACCAGCTCTCAGGGGGCGAAAGGGGACTCTGGGGCCAACGTCCTGACTTTC
CDR3 protein: CATSSQGAKGDSGANVLTF

D gene: .
clone size: few
J gene: TRBJ2-5
V gene: TRBV29-1
CDR3 DNA: TGCAGCGTGGGGGACCAAGAGACCCAGTACTTC
CDR3 protein: CSVGDQETQYF

D gene: .
clone size: .
J gene: TRBJ1-2
V gene: TRBV2
CDR3 DNA: TGTGCCAGCAGTGAAGCGCGGCGAGGTGGCTACACCTTC
CDR3 protein: CASSEARRGGYTF

D gene: .
clone size: few
J gene: TRBJ2-5
V gene: TRBV21-1
CDR3 DNA: TGTGCCAGCAGCAATTCCGGGACGAAAAACCAAGAGACCCAGTACTTC
CDR3 protein: CASSNSGTKNQETQYF

D gene: TRBD1
clone size: .
J gene: TRBJ2-3
V gene: TRBV5-5
CDR3 DNA: TGTGCCAGCAGACTTCGGACAGGGGGCACAGATACGCAGTATTTT
CDR3 protein: CASRLRTGGTDTQYF

D gene: TRBD1
clone size: few
J gene: TRBJ2-2
V gene: TRBV5-5
CDR3 DNA: TGTGCCAGCAAGCCGGGACAGGGCGAGGGCGGGGAGCTGTTTTTT
CDR3 protein: CASKPGQGEGGELFF

D gene: .
clone size: few
J gene: TRBJ1-6
V gene: TRBV12-3/TRBV12-4
CDR3 DNA: TGTGCCAGCAGTTTAGATCAGACAGCGCCCTATAATTCACCCCTCCACTTT
CDR3 protein: CASSLDQTAPYNSPLHF

D gene: TRBD2
clone size: once
J gene: TRBJ2-6
V gene: TRBV19
CDR3 DNA: TGTGCCAGTTTCGCGGGAGCGGGGGCCAACGTCCTGACTTTC
CDR3 protein: CASFAGAGANVLTF

D gene: .
clone size: .
J gene: TRBJ1-2
V gene: TRBV18
CDR3 DNA: TGTGCCAGCTCACCAGGCTACGGGGCTTACTATGGCTACACCTTC
CDR3 protein: CASSPGYGAYYGYTF

D gene: TRBD1
clone size: .
J gene: TRBJ1-3
V gene: TRBV7-6
CDR3 DNA: TGTGCCAGCAGCTTAGATGTCTCAGGGGGCTCTGGAAACACCATATATTTT
CDR3 protein: CASSLDVSGGSGNTIYF

D gene: TRBD1
clone size: .
J gene: TRBJ1-1
V gene: TRBV7-8
CDR3 DNA: TGTGCCAGCAGGAGAAACAGGGGGCTCGTGGTGAACACTGAAGCTTTCTTT
CDR3 protein: CASRRNRGLVVNTEAFF

D gene: .
clone size: .
J gene: TRBJ2-7
V gene: TRBV20-1
CDR3 DNA: TGCAGTGCTAGGCCCTTGCAGGGTTTCTCCTACGAGCAGTACTTC
CDR3 protein: CSARPLQGFSYEQYF

D gene: .
clone size: .
J gene: TRBJ1-5
V gene: TRBV6-2/TRBV6-3
CDR3 DNA: TGTGCCAGCAGTTACACAGCTTATAGCAATCAGCCCCAGCATTTT
CDR3 protein: CASSYTAYSNQPQHF

D gene: .
clone size: .
J gene: TRBJ1-2
V gene: TRBV20-1
CDR3 DNA: TGCAGTGCTAGAGGTGGAAACTATGGCTACACCTTC
CDR3 protein: CSARGGNYGYTF

D gene: .
clone size: few
J gene: TRBJ1-1
V gene: TRBV10-3
CDR3 DNA: TGTGCCATCAGTGAGTTAGAAGCGAACACTGAAGCTTTCTTT
CDR3 protein: CAISELEANTEAFF

D gene: .
clone size: .
J gene: TRBJ1-2
V gene: TRBV4-1
CDR3 DNA: TGCGCCAGCAGCCAGAGAATAATTCGCACTCAGGGAGATGGCTACACCTTC
CDR3 protein: CASSQRIIRTQGDGYTF

D gene: .
clone size: .
J gene: TRBJ2-7
V gene: TRBV5-4
CDR3 DNA: TGTGCCAGCAGCCCGGGGTGGGAAGGGGGGCAGTACTTC
CDR3 protein: CASSPGWEGGQYF

D gene: .
clone size: .
J gene: TRBJ1-5
V gene: TRBV5-1
CDR3 DNA: TGCGCCAGCAGCCAAATGGAAGGGCAGCCCCAGCATTTT
CDR3 protein: CASSQMEGQPQHF

D gene: .
clone size: .
J gene: TRBJ2-7
V gene: TRBV7-6
CDR3 DNA: TGTGCCAGCAGCCCGTGGGGGAGAACCTACGAGCAGTACTTC
CDR3 protein: CASSPWGRTYEQYF

D gene: .
clone size: few
J gene: TRBJ1-2
V gene: TRBV7-2
CDR3 DNA: TGTGCCAGCAGCTTAGCGTTTTCCGATGGCTACACCTTC
CDR3 protein: CASSLAFSDGYTF

D gene: TRBD1
clone size: .
J gene: TRBJ1-1
V gene: TRBV10-3
CDR3 DNA: TGTGCCATCAGGAAACAGGGGGCGGACACTGAAGCTTTCTTT
CDR3 protein: CAIRKQGADTEAFF